This T cell receptor (beta chain) comes out of a study of cytomegalovirus exposure and HLA in healthy donors. Findings of the study overall: A list of 150 to 200 TCR beta chains associated with cytomegalovirus was given.

The PCR contained 60 Vbeta and 13 Jbeta primers. The protocol was immunoSEQ multiplex PCR, while the TCRdb copy is restricted to in-frame clones and leaves out a portion. The sample lists approximately 140,000 clones; roughly three quarters were seen once. This clone appeared once. Its antigen remains unknown. After removal of 3 bases from V and 5 bases from J, the junction contained 18 bases not matched to a gene. The CDR3 extends over 18 amino acids. Germline loops: CDR1 MNHNS, CDR2 SASEGT. The source is a woman between 50 and 59 years old in good health and CMV-seronegative. The chain joins TRBV6-1 to TRBJ2-5; 7 nucleotides agree with TRBD1. Source material: PBMCs. This CDR3 reads CASSEGRLGGPVGETQYF. DNA of the CDR3: TGTGCCAGCAGTGAGGGTAGGCTAGGGGGCCCGGTCGGCGAGACCCAGTACTTC.